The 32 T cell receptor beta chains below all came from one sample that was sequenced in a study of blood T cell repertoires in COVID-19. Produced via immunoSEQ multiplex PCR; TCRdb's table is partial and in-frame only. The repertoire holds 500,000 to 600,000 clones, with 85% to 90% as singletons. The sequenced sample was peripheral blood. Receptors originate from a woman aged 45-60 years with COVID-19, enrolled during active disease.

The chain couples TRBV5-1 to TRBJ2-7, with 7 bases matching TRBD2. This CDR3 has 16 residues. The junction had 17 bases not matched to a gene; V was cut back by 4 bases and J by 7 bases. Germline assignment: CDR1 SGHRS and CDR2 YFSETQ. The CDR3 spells CASSRGRAQDPIEQYF. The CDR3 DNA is TGCGCCAGCAGCCGGGGGAGGGCCCAAGACCCCATAGAGCAGTACTTC.

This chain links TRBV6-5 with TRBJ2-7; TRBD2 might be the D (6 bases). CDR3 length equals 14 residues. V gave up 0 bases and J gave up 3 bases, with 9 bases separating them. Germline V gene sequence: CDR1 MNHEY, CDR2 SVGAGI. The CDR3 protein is CASSYSGLLYEQYF. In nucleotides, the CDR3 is TGTGCCAGCAGTTACTCGGGACTCCTCTACGAGCAGTACTTC.

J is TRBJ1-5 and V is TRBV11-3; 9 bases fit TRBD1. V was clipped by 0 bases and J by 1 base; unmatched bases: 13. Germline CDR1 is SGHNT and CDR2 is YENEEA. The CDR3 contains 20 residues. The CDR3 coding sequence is TGTGCCAGCAGCTTAGATCCGGGACAGGGATCCACGCTAAGCAATCAGCCCCAGCATTTT. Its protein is CASSLDPGQGSTLSNQPQHF.

Written as DNA, the CDR3 is TGTGCCACCAGTGGTGTCACTAGCGGGGGCTCCTACGAGCAGTACTTC. Protein: CATSGVTSGGSYEQYF. The gene calls are TRBV24-1 and TRBJ2-7, with TRBD2 matching over 11 bases. The CDR3 sequence is 16 residues long. Trimming cost V 5 bases and J 0 bases; bases outside gene matches: 5. The germline CDR1 and CDR2 sequences are KGHDR and SFDVKD.

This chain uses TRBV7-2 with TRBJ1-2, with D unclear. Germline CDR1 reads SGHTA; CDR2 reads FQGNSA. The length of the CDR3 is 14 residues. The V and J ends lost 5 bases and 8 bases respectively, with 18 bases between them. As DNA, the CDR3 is TGTGCCAGCAGCACCAGCCAAGCGGGCCGGGGCTACACCTTC. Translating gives CASSTSQAGRGYTF.

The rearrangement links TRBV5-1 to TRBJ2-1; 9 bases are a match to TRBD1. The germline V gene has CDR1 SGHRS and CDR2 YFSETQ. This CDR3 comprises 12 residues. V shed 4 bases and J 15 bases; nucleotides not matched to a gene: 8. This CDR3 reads CASSGGQGMVFF. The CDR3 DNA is TGCGCCAGCAGCGGCGGACAGGGGATGGTGTTCTTC.

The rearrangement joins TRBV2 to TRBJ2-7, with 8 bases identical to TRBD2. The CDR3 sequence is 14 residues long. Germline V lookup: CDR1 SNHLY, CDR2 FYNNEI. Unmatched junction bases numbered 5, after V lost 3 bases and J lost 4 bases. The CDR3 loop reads CASSDGRGEYEQYF. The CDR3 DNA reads TGTGCCAGCAGTGACGGGAGGGGGGAGTACGAGCAGTACTTC.

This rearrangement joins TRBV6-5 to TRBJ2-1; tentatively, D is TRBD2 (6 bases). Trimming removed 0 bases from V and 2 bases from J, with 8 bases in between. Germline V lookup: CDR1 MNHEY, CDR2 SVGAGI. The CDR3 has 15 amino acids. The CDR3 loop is CASSYSRGTYNEQFF. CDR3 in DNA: TGTGCCAGCAGTTACTCTCGGGGGACCTACAATGAGCAGTTCTTC.

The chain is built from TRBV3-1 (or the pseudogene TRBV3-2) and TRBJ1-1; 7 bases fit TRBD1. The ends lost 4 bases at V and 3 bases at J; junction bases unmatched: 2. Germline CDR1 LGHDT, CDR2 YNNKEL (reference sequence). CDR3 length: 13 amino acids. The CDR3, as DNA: TGTGCCAGCAGCCGACAGGGCGACACTGAAGCTTTCTTT. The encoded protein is CASSRQGDTEAFF.

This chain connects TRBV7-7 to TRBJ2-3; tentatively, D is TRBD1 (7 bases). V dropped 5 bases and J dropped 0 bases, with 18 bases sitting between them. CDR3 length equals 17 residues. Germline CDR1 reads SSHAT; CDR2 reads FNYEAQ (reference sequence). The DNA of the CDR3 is TGTGCCAGCAGCAAGGGGCGGGACAGAGCTAGCACAGATACGCAGTATTTT. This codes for CASSKGRDRASTDTQYF.

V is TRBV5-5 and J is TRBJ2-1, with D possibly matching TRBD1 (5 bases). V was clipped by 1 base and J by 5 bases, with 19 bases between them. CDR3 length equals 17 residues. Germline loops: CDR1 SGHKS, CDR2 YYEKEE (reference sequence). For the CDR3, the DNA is TGTGCCAGCAGCTTGTGGCCTGGGTGGAGACAGAACAATGAGCAGTTCTTC. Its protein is CASSLWPGWRQNNEQFF.

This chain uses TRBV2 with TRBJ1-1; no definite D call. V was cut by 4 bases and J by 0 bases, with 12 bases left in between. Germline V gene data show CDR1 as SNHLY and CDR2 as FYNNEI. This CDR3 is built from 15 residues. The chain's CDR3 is CASSVRRRMNTEAFF. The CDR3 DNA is TGTGCCAGCAGTGTAAGGCGGCGGATGAACACTGAAGCTTTCTTT.

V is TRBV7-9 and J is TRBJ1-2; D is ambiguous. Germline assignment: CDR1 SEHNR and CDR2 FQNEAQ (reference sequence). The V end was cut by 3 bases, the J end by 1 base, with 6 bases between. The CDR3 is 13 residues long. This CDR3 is CASSFDINYGYTF. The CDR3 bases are TGTGCCAGCAGCTTCGACATTAACTATGGCTACACCTTC.

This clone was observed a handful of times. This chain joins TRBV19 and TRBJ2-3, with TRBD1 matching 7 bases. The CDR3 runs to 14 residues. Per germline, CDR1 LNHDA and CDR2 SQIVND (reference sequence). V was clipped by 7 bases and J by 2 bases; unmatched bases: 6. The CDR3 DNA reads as TGTGCCAGTATTGGGACAGACTTCACAGATACGCAGTATTTT. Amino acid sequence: CASIGTDFTDTQYF.

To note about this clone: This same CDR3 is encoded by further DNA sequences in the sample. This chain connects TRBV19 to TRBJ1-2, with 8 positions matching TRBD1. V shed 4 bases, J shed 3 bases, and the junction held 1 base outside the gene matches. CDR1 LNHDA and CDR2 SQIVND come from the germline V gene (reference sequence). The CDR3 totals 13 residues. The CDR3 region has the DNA TGTGCCAGTAGTAAACAGGGGGACTATGGCTACACCTTC. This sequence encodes CASSKQGDYGYTF. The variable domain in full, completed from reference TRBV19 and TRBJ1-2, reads DGGITQSPKYLFRKEGQNVTLSCEQNLNHDAMYWYRQDPGQGLRLIYYSQIVNDFQKGDIAEGYSVSREKKESFPLTVTSAQKNPTAFYLCASSKQGDYGYTFGSGTRLTVV.

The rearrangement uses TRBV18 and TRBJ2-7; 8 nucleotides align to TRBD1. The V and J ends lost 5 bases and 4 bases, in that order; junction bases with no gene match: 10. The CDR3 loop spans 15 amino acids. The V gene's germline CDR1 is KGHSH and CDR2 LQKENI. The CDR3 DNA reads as TGTGCCAGCTCATTCTCCGGGACAGGATTATACGAGCAGTACTTC. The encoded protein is CASSFSGTGLYEQYF.

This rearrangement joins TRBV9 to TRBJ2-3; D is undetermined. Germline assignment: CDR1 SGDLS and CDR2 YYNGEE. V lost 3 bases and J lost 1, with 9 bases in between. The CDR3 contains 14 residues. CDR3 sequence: CASSAVRGTDTQYF. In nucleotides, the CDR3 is TGTGCCAGCAGCGCTGTCCGGGGCACAGATACGCAGTATTTT.

This CDR3 is CASSERGGETQYF. CDR3 DNA: TGCGCCAGCAGCGAGAGGGGGGGAGAGACCCAGTACTTC. The chain employs TRBV10-2 and TRBJ2-5; maybe TRBD2 (7 bases). The V gene lost 6 bases and the J gene lost 4 bases, with 12 bases spanning the gap. The CDR3 is 13 residues long. Germline-derived CDR1 and CDR2 are WSHSY and SAAADI.

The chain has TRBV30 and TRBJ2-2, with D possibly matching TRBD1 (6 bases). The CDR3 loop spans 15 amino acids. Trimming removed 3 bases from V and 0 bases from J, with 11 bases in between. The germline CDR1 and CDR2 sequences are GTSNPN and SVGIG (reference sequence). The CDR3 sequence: CAWRRGFANTGELFF. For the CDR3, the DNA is TGTGCCTGGAGGAGGGGGTTCGCGAACACCGGGGAGCTGTTTTTT.

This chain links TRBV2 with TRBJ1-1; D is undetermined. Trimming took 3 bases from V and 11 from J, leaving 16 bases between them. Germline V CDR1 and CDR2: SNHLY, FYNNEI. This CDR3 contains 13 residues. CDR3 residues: CASSEDKGLRAFF. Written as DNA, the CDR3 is TGTGCCAGCAGTGAGGATAAAGGACTTAGGGCTTTCTTT. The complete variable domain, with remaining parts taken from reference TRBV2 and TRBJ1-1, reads EPEVTQTPSHQVTQMGQEVILRCVPISNHLYFYWYRQILGQKVEFLVSFYNNEISEKSEIFDDQFSVERPDGSNFTLKIRSTKLEDSAMYFCASSEDKGLRAFFGQGTRLTVV.

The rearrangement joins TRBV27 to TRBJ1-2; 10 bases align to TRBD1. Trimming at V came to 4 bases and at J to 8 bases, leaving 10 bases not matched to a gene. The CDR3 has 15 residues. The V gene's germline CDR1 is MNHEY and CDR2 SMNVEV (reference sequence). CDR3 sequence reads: CASSWAPGQGNGYTF. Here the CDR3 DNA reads TGTGCCAGCAGTTGGGCCCCGGGACAGGGGAACGGCTACACCTTC.

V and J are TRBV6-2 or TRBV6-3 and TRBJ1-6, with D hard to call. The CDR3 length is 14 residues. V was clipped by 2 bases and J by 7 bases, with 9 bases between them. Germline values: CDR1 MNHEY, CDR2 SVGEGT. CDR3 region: CASSYQQWNSPLHF. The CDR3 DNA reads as TGTGCCAGCAGTTACCAACAGTGGAATTCACCCCTCCACTTT.

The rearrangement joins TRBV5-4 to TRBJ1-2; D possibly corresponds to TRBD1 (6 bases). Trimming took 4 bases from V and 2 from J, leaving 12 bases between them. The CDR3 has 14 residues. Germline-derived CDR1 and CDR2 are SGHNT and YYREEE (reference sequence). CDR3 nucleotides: TGTGCCAGCAGCCCGGACAGTCAGAACTATGGCTACACCTTC. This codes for CASSPDSQNYGYTF.

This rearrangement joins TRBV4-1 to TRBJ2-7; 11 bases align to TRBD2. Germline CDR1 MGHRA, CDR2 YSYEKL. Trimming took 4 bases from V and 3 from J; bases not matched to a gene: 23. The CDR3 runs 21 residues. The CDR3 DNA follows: TGCGCCAGCAGCCTCTTAGGGACTAGCGGTCGTAAAGTAGCGGGTTTCTACGAGCAGTACTTC. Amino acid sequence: CASSLLGTSGRKVAGFYEQYF.

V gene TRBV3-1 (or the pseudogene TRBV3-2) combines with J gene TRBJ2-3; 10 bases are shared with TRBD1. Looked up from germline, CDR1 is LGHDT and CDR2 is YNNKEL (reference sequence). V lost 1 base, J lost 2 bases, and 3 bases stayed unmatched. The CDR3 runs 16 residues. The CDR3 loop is CASSQGGTGATDTQYF. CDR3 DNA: TGTGCCAGCAGCCAAGGAGGGACAGGGGCCACAGATACGCAGTATTTT.

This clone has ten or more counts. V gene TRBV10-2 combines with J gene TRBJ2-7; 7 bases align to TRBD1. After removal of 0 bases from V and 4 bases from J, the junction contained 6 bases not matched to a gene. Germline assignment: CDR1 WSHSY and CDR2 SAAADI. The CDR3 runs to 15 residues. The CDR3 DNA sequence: TGCGCCAGCAGTGAGTCGAACAGGGGAACGTACGAGCAGTACTTC. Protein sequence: CASSESNRGTYEQYF.

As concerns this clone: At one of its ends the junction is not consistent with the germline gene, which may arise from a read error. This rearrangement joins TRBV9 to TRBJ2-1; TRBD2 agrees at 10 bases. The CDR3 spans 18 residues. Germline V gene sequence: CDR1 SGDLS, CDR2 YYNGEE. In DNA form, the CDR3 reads TGTGCCAGCAGCGTAGAGGACCTCAGCGGGGGGGAGGGCAATGAGCCGTTCTTC. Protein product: CASSVEDLSGGEGNEPFF.

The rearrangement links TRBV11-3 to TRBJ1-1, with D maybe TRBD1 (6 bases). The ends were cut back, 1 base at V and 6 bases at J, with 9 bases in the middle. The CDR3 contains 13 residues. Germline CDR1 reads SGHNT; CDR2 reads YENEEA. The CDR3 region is CASSLGAGAEAFF. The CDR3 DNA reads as TGTGCCAGCAGCTTAGGGGCAGGGGCTGAAGCTTTCTTT.

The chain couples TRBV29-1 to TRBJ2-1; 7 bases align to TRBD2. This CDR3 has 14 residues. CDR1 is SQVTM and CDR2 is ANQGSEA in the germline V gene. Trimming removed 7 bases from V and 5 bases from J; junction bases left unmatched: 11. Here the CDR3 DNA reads TGCAGCGGGCTGACTAGCACCGTAGACAATGAGCAGTTCTTC. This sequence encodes CSGLTSTVDNEQFF.

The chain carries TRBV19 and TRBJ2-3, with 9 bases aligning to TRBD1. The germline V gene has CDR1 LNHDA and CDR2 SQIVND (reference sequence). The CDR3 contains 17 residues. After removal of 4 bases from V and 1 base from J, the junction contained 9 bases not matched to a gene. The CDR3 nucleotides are TGTGCCAGTAGTACCTACAGGGGGCGAAAGGGCACAGATACGCAGTATTTT. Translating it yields CASSTYRGRKGTDTQYF.

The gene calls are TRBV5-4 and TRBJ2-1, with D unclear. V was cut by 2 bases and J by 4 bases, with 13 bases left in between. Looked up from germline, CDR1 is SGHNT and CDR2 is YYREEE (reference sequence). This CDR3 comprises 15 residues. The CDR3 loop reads CASSLSTAAYNEQFF. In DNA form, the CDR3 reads TGTGCCAGCAGCTTATCCACAGCAGCTTACAATGAGCAGTTCTTC.

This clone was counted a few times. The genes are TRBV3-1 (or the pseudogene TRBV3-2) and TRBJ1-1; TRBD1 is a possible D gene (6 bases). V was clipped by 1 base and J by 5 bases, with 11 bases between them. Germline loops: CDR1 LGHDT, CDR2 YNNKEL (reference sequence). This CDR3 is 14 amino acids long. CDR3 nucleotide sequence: TGTGCCAGCAGCCAAGGGCAGGGGAAAACTGAAGCTTTCTTT. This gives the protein CASSQGQGKTEAFF.